The 20 T cell receptor beta chains below all came from one sample that was sequenced in a study of T cell clonality in common variable immunodeficiency. The repertoire was sequenced with immunoSEQ multiplex PCR; TCRdb's copy has only in-frame clones and lacks some. The table lists roughly 32,000 clones, no singletons, with approximately 9.4% in the top ten. The sequencing sample was made of peripheral blood mononuclear cells. All receptors come from a person aged 18 to 75 in good health.

This clone has a count of ten or more. The read ends 3 residues before the CDR3 terminus; that terminus is restored from the germline J gene. V usage is TRBV7-6 and J usage is TRBJ2-1; a possible D gene is TRBD2 (6 bases). V dropped 5 bases and J dropped 2 bases, with 16 bases sitting between them. This CDR3 is 16 amino acids long. Germline V CDR1 and CDR2: SGHVS, FNYEAQ. This chain's CDR3 is CASSQTSVGTYNEQFF. The covered CDR3 bases are TGTGCCAGCAGCCAGACTAGTGTCGGAACCTACAATGAG.

This clone was detected many times. The CDR3 end falls 3 residues outside the read, so it is completed with the germline J gene. J is TRBJ2-4 and V is TRBV29-1; D is perhaps TRBD1 (5 bases). From germline, CDR1 is SQVTM and CDR2 ANQGSEA. The CDR3 length is 14 residues. The ends were cut back, 1 base at V and 6 bases at J, with 13 bases in the middle. The part of the CDR3 DNA that was read is TGCAGCGTTGAAGCCTTAGGGCAGGGAAACATT. This encodes CSVEALGQGNI. The CDR3 in full is CSVEALGQGNIQYF.

A note on this clone: The sequence runs out 3 residues before the end of the CDR3; the remainder is reconstructed from the germline J gene. The chain couples TRBV6-2 or TRBV6-3 to TRBJ2-3, with D maybe TRBD2 (7 bases). Germline-derived CDR1 and CDR2 are MNHEY and SVGEGT. The CDR3 runs 13 residues. Partial CDR3 DNA: TGTGCCAGCCAGAACAGGGAGGGTCAGCCG. It specifies CASQNREGQP. The CDR3 reads in full as CASQNREGQPQYF.

This clone was detected many times. The CDR3 end is not reached by the read, which stops 3 residues before it; the germline J gene fills it in. This rearrangement joins TRBV2 to TRBJ2-1; D is unclear. The CDR3 consists of 12 residues. Germline values: CDR1 SNHLY, CDR2 FYNNEI. The V and J ends lost 3 bases and 3 bases respectively, with 3 bases between them. The CDR3 protein is CASSDYYNEQFF. Partial CDR3 DNA: TGTGCCAGCAGTGACTACTACAATGAG.

This clone was found many times. The read is 3 residues too short to cover the CDR3 end, so that end is filled in from the germline J gene. The gene calls are TRBV14 and TRBJ2-3; 8 bases line up with TRBD1. Germline V gives CDR1 SGHDN, CDR2 FVKESK. Germline trimming cut 9 bases from V and 1 base from J; bases unmatched to any gene: 18. The CDR3 extends over 18 amino acids. CDR3 sequence reads: CASRRDRILPLRTDTQYF. CDR3 DNA, as far as it was read: TGTGCCAGTCGCCGGGACAGGATCCTACCCCTCCGCACAGATACG.

Note on this clone: The sequenced fragment ends 3 residues before the CDR3 boundary, so the rest is inferred from the germline J gene. The chain carries TRBV7-9 and TRBJ1-2; the match to TRBD1 covers 7 bases. From germline, CDR1 is SEHNR and CDR2 FQNEAQ (reference sequence). CDR3 length equals 15 residues. The covered CDR3 bases are TGTGCCAGCAGCCTACAGGGGCCAGGGTACAATGAC. It codes for CASSLQGPGYND. The full CDR3 protein reads CASSLQGPGYNDYTF.

This clone came up a few times. Sequencing ends 3 residues short of the CDR3 end; the germline J gene provides the rest. This chain joins TRBV19 and TRBJ1-4; D is possibly TRBD1 (6 bases). The V end was cut by 3 bases, the J end by 8 bases, with 10 bases between. Germline loops: CDR1 LNHDA, CDR2 SQIVND (reference sequence). The CDR3 has 13 residues. The covered CDR3 bases are TGTGCCAGTAGTATGAACAGGGAGGAAAAA. Encoded protein: CASSMNREEK. The whole CDR3 region reads CASSMNREEKLFF.

This clone was detected many times. With the read ending 3 residues before the CDR3 end, the germline J gene is used to fill in that end. The chain has TRBV20-1 and TRBJ2-5; 7 nucleotides line up with TRBD2. Germline V gene sequence: CDR1 DFQATT, CDR2 SNEGSKA (reference sequence). CDR3 size: 15 residues. The trim removed 6 bases at V and 5 bases at J, leaving 15 bases unmatched. The part of the CDR3 DNA that was read is TGCAGTGCCGACTCGACTAGCCCCGGAGGGGAGACC. Translation gives CSADSTSPGGET. The CDR3 as a whole reads CSADSTSPGGETQYF.

This clone was recorded at least ten times. The read ends 3 residues early relative to the CDR3; the germline J gene fills the gap. The rearrangement joins TRBV7-8 to TRBJ2-2; TRBD2 agrees at 8 bases. V shed 8 bases, J shed 4 bases, and the junction held 6 bases outside the gene matches. The CDR3 is 14 amino acids. Germline V gene sequence: CDR1 SGHVS, CDR2 FQNEAQ. CDR3 sequence: CASFGTRSTGELFF. The sequenced CDR3 bases are TGTGCCAGCTTCGGGACTAGATCCACCGGGGAG.

This clone has at least ten counts. The read comes to an end 3 residues before the CDR3 does, leaving the germline J gene to fill in the end. This chain uses TRBV10-1 with TRBJ2-3; perhaps TRBD1 as D (6 bases). The CDR3 sequence is 12 residues long. V was pared by 5 bases and J by 7 bases, with 10 bases between. CDR1 is WNHNN and CDR2 is SYGVQD in the germline V gene (reference sequence). The CDR3 spells CASSLGGNTQYF. The DNA read from the CDR3 is TGCGCCAGCAGTCTAGGGGGTAATACG.

This clone was detected ten times or more. The CDR3 end lies 3 residues beyond the end of the read and is filled in from the germline J gene. The gene calls are TRBV20-1 and TRBJ1-2; 8 bases fit TRBD1. The CDR3 is 12 amino acids. The V gene end was trimmed by 5 bases and the J gene end by 7 bases; junction bases not matched to a gene: 6. Germline-derived CDR1 and CDR2 are DFQATT and SNEGSKA (reference sequence). The CDR3 region is CSAVQGVTGYTF. CDR3 DNA (partial): TGCAGTGCTGTACAGGGGGTGACTGGC.

This clone was counted ten times or more. The sequenced part of the CDR3 DNA is TGTGCCAGCAGCTTGGTTTCTAACACTGAA. Translated, it gives CASSLVSNTE. The entire CDR3 is CASSLVSNTEAFF. The chain recombines TRBV5-4 with TRBJ1-1; D is unclear. With the read ending 3 residues before the CDR3 end, the germline J gene is used to fill in that end. The V and J ends lost 0 bases and 2 bases respectively, with 5 bases between them. The CDR3 is 13 amino acids. Looked up from germline, CDR1 is SGHNT and CDR2 is YYREEE (reference sequence). Using reference TRBV5-4 and TRBJ1-1 for the parts outside the CDR3, the full variable domain is ETGVTQSPTHLIKTRGQQVTLRCSSQSGHNTVSWYQQALGQGPQFIFQYYREEENGRGNFPPRFSGLQFPNYSSELNVNALELDDSALYLCASSLVSNTEAFFGQGTRLTVV.

This clone has at least ten counts. The CDR3 extends 3 residues past the end of the read, so its final part is completed from the germline J gene. This chain connects TRBV5-1 to TRBJ2-7, with 10 bases that match TRBD2. CDR3 length: 16 residues. Trimming removed 0 bases from V and 2 bases from J; junction bases left unmatched: 5. In germline, CDR1 is SGHRS, CDR2 YFSETQ. The part of the CDR3 DNA that was read is TGCGCCAGCAGCTTGGCTCCCAGCGGGGGGGCCTACGAG. This gives the protein CASSLAPSGGAYE. The entire CDR3 sequence reads CASSLAPSGGAYEQYF.

This clone was counted ten times or more. The CDR3 end lies 3 residues beyond the end of the read and is filled in from the germline J gene. V and J are TRBV2 and TRBJ1-2, with 7 positions matching TRBD1. From germline, CDR1 is SNHLY and CDR2 FYNNEI. V shed 8 bases and J 2 bases; nucleotides not matched to a gene: 8. This CDR3 is 14 amino acids long. The part of the CDR3 DNA that was read is TGTGCCAGCTACATCCGGGACAGCAACTATGGC. This encodes CASYIRDSNYG. The CDR3 as a whole reads CASYIRDSNYGYTF.

In the case of this clone: The read halts 3 residues ahead of the CDR3 end, with the missing end drawn from the germline J gene. This chain connects TRBV11-3 to TRBJ2-3, with D possibly being TRBD1 (6 bases). The CDR3 loop spans 15 amino acids. The V gene's germline CDR1 is SGHNT and CDR2 YENEEA. The germline V and J ends were trimmed by 3 bases and 7 bases, with 17 bases remaining between them. The CDR3 DNA, read in part, is TGTGCCAGCAGCTTGGGACAACAGGGACATCATACG. This encodes CASSLGQQGHHT. The whole CDR3 protein reads CASSLGQQGHHTQYF.

At least ten counts were recorded for this clone. The missing CDR3 end, 3 residues past where the read stops, is filled in from the germline J gene. The V gene is TRBV10-3, the J gene TRBJ2-3; possible D gene TRBD2, 6 bases. The CDR3 loop spans 16 amino acids. Trimming took 2 bases from V and 3 from J, leaving 15 bases between them. Germline V lookup: CDR1 ENHRY, CDR2 SYGVKD. The CDR3: CAISELSWGTTDTQYF. CDR3 DNA, as far as it was read: TGTGCCATCAGTGAGCTCTCCTGGGGGACTACAGATACG.

This clone appeared many times. This chain's CDR3 is CAWSERVRGEKLFF. The CDR3 bases that were read are TGTGCCTGGAGCGAAAGGGTCCGGGGAGAAAAA. The chain is built from TRBV30 and TRBJ1-4, with unresolved D. The sequenced fragment ends 3 residues before the CDR3 boundary, so the rest is inferred from the germline J gene. The CDR3 runs 14 residues. V was cut by 3 bases and J by 8 bases, with 16 bases left in between. Germline values: CDR1 GTSNPN, CDR2 SVGIG (reference sequence).

This clone was counted only a few times. The CDR3 extends 3 residues past the end of the read, so its final part is completed from the germline J gene. The J gene is TRBJ1-6, the V gene TRBV7-6; D unresolved. This CDR3 contains 13 residues. Germline-derived CDR1 and CDR2 are SGHVS and FNYEAQ. V gave up 0 bases and J gave up 8 bases, with 5 bases separating them. The chain's CDR3 is CASSLAGYSPLHF. The DNA read from the CDR3 is TGTGCCAGCAGCTTAGCAGGTTATTCACCC.

This clone was seen at least ten times. The CDR3 extends 3 residues past the end of the read, so its final part is completed from the germline J gene. The V call is TRBV5-4, the J call TRBJ1-2; 8 bases align to TRBD1. The CDR3 length is 15 residues. Trimming removed 3 bases from V and 1 base from J; junction bases left unmatched: 5. Germline V gene sequence: CDR1 SGHNT, CDR2 YYREEE (reference sequence). Incomplete CDR3 DNA: TGTGCCAGCAGCTCCGCGACAGGGGTTAACTATGGC. Amino acids: CASSSATGVNYG. The entire CDR3 reads CASSSATGVNYGYTF. Together with reference TRBV5-4 and TRBJ1-2, the CDR3 gives the full variable domain: ETGVTQSPTHLIKTRGQQVTLRCSSQSGHNTVSWYQQALGQGPQFIFQYYREEENGRGNFPPRFSGLQFPNYSSELNVNALELDDSALYLCASSSATGVNYGYTFGSGTRLTVV.

This clone was counted many times. Read sequence stops 3 residues before the CDR3 end, and the germline J gene provides the missing end. The chain links TRBV30 to TRBJ2-3, with 9 positions matching TRBD2. Looked up from germline, CDR1 is GTSNPN and CDR2 is SVGIG (reference sequence). There are 15 residues in the CDR3. The CDR3 sequence is CAWRGASGNQETQYF. The covered CDR3 bases are TGTGCCTGGAGAGGGGCTAGCGGGAACCAAGAGACG.